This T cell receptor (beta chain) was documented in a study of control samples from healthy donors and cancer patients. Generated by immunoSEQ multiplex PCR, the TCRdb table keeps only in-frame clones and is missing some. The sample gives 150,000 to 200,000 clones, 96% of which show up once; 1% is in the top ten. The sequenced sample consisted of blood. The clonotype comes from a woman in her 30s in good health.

CDR3 residues: CASSPTSGGTNEQFF. In DNA, the CDR3 is TGTGCCAGCAGCCCCACTAGCGGGGGGACGAATGAGCAGTTCTTC. J is TRBJ2-1 and V is TRBV5-5, with 12 bases identical to TRBD2. CDR1 is SGHKS, CDR2 YYEKEE, per germline (reference sequence). Trimming took 4 bases from V and 7 from J; bases not matched to a gene: 6. The CDR3 extends over 15 amino acids. Full variable domain (missing parts from reference TRBV5-5 and TRBJ2-1): DAGVTQSPTHLIKTRGQQVTLRCSPISGHKSVSWYQQVLGQGPQFIFQYYEKEERGRGNFPDRFSARQFPNYSSELNVNALLLGDSALYLCASSPTSGGTNEQFFGPGTRLTVL.